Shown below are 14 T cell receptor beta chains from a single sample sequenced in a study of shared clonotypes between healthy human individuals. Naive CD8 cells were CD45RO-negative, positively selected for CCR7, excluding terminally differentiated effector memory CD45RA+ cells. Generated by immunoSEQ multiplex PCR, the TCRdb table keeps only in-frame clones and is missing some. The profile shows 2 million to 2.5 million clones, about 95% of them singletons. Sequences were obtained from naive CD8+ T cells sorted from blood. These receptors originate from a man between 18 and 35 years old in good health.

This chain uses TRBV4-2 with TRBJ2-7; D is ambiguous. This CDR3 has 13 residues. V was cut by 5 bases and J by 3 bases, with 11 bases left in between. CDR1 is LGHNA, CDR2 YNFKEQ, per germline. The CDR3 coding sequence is TGTGCCAGCAGCTTGGGCCGAGGCTACGAGCAGTACTTC. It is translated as CASSLGRGYEQYF.

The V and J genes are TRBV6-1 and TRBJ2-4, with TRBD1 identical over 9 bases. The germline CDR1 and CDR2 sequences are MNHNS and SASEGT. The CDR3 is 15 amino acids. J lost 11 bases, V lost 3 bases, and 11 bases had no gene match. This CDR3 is CASSEMRTGALFQYF. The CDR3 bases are TGTGCCAGCAGTGAGATGCGGACAGGGGCCCTTTTTCAGTACTTC.

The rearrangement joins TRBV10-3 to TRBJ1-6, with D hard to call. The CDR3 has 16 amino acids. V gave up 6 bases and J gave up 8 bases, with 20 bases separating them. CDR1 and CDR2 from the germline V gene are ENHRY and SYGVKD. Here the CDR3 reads CAISKTGYQWDSPLHF. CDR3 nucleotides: TGTGCCATCAGCAAAACCGGGTATCAATGGGATTCACCCCTCCACTTT.

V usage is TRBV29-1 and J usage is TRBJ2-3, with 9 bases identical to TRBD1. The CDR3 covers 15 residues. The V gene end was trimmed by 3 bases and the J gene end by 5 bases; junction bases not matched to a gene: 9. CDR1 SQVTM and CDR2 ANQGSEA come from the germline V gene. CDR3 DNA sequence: TGCAGCGTTGAGACCCCGGGACAGGGACGAGATACGCAGTATTTT. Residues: CSVETPGQGRDTQYF.

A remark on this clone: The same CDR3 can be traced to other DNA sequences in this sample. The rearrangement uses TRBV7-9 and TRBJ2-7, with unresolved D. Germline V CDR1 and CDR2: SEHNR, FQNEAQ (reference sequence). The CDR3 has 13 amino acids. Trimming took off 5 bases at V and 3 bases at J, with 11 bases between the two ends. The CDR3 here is CASSPESGYEQYF. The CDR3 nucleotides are TGTGCCAGCAGCCCTGAAAGTGGCTACGAGCAGTACTTC.

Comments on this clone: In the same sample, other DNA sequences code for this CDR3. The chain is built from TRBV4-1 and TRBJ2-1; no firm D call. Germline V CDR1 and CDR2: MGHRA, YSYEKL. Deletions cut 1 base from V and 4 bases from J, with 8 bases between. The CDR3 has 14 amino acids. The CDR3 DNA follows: TGCGCCAGCAGCCAAGGACAAGGGTACAATGAGCAGTTCTTC. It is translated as CASSQGQGYNEQFF.

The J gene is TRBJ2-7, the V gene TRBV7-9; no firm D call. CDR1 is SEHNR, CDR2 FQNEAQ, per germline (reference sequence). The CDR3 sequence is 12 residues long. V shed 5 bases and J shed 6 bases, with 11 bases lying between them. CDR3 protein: CASSETGSEQYF. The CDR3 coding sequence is TGTGCCAGCAGCGAGACGGGTAGCGAGCAGTACTTC.

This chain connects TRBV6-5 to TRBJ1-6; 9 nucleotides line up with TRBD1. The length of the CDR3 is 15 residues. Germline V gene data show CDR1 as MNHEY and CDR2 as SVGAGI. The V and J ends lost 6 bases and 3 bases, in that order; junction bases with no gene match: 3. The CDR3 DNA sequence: TGTGCCAGCAGGACAGGGGGTTACTATAATTCACCCCTCCACTTT. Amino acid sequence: CASRTGGYYNSPLHF.

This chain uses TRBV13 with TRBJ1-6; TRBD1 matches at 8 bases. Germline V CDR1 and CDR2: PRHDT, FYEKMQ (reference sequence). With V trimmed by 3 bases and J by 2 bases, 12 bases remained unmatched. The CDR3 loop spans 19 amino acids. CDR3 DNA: TGTGCCAGCAGCTTTAGTGGGCGGACAGGGAAGACCTATAATTCACCCCTCCACTTT. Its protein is CASSFSGRTGKTYNSPLHF. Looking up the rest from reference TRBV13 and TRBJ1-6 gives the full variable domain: AAGVIQSPRHLIKEKRETATLKCYPIPRHDTVYWYQQGPGQDPQFLISFYEKMQSDKGSIPDRFSAQQFSDYHSELNMSSLELGDSALYFCASSFSGRTGKTYNSPLHFGNGTRLTVT.

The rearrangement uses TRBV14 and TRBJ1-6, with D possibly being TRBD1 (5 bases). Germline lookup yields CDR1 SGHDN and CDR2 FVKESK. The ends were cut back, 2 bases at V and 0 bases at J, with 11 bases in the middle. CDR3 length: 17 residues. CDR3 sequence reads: CASSQKAGSSYNSPLHF. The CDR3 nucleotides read TGTGCCAGCAGCCAAAAGGCAGGGAGCTCCTATAATTCACCCCTCCACTTT. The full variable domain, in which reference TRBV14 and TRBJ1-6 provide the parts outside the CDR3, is EAGVTQFPSHSVIEKGQTVTLRCDPISGHDNLYWYRRVMGKEIKFLLHFVKESKQDESGMPNNRFLAERTGGTYSTLKVQPAELEDSGVYFCASSQKAGSSYNSPLHFGNGTRLTVT.

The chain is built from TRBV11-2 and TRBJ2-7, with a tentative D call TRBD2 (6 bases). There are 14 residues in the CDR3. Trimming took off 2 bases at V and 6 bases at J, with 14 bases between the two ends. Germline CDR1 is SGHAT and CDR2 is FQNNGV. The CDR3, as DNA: TGTGCCAGCAGCTTATATTCGGGAGTCGGCGAGCAGTACTTC. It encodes CASSLYSGVGEQYF.

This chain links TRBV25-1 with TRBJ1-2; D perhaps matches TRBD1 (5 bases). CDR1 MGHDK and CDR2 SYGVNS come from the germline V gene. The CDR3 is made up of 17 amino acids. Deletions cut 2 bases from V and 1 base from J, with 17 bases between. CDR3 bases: TGTGCCAGCAGTGAAAGGGGACTAGGGCCGCTTAACTATGGCTACACCTTC. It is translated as CASSERGLGPLNYGYTF.

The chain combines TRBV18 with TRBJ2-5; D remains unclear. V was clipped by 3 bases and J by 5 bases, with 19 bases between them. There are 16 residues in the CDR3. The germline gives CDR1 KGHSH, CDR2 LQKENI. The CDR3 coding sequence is TGTGCCAGCTCACCGCTAGGGCCCGTCCAATCGGAGACCCAGTACTTC. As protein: CASSPLGPVQSETQYF.

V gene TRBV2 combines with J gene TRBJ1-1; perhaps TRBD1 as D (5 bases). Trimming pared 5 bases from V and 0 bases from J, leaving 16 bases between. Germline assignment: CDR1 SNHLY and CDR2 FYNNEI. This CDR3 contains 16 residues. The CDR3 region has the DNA TGTGCCAGCAGTCTTTACGCCGGGACGGTGAACACTGAAGCTTTCTTT. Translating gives CASSLYAGTVNTEAFF.